This TCR beta chain was captured by sequencing in a study of CD8 T cells in Susac syndrome. The CDR3 totals 15 residues. The germline V gene has CDR1 SGHRS and CDR2 YFSETQ. V was clipped by 0 bases and J by 10 bases, with 17 bases between them. General observations from the study: The TCR sequencing and HLA analysis in the study involved a relatively small number of individuals, as the study acknowledged.

For this clonotype: Its antigen is not identified.

The authors reverse transcribed 0.5 to 1 ug RNA with random hexamers. Multiplex PCR with immunoSEQ amplified the TCR beta CDR3 across 54 Vbeta and 13 Jbeta. TCRdb recomputed calls from the immunoSEQ multiplex PCR reads with MiXCR, one row per CDR3 protein. The sample consists of some 150,000 distinct CDR3 sequences, approximately 95% of them appearing once. TEMRA cells were FACS-enriched, and CD8+ and CD4+ T cells were isolated negatively. This TCR derives from a human donor with Susac syndrome. The sequencing input was CD4+ T cells from PBMCs. The chain has TRBV5-1 and TRBJ2-1; D is possibly TRBD2 (5 bases). Here the CDR3 DNA reads TGCGCCAGCAGCTTGGGTCGAACGGGATCTGGGGAGCAGTTCTTC. This translates into CASSLGRTGSGEQFF.